This T cell receptor (beta chain) appears in the sequencing data of a study of early T cells in non-severe SARS-CoV-2 infection (dated by TCRdb to the early 2020s). Context from the whole study: Because TCR sequencing was done on bulk RNA from unsorted whole blood, the alpha and beta chains could not be paired. What the research found in general, with its limitations: VDJdb matching was skewed toward anti-spike CD8 responses and likely underestimated virus-specific expansions by missing private and CD4 specificities.

The table lists this clonotype with a few counts. Its antigen is unknown. No quality values exist for individual bases; no much larger clone is one base distant. Reading from cysteine to phenylalanine, the CDR3 counts 14 amino acids. Of all the DNA, just the CDR3 is kept, 42 bases in frame from base 1. Via the germline V gene, CDR1 is SGHTA and CDR2 FQGNSA. V is clipped by 3 bases and J by 4 bases, and the sequence between their germline boundaries is 10 bases long. The library was produced with 5' RACE. TCRdb lists the instrument as NextSeq 500. The TCR library protocol attached unique molecular identifiers to individual cDNA molecules to correct for sequencing error and PCR bias. TCR alpha and beta chains were both sequenced, and the abundances of alpha and beta sequences in each sample were closely correlated with each other. Processing in the source paper ran as follows. Decombinator V4 was used to annotate the V gene, J gene and CDR3 of the TCR sequences. TCRs were defined as expanded if a significant change between any two time points was detected under a Poisson model with p below 0.0001. TCR abundances were normalised to the total number of TCRs sequenced per sample and were expressed as counts per million. MAIT TCRs were defined by TRAV1-2 paired with TRAJ12, TRAJ20 or TRAJ33, and iNKT TCRs by TRAV10 paired with TRAJ18. VDJdb, accessed 1 November 2021, was searched for CMV, EBV and SARS-CoV-2 annotated TCRs, excluding TCRs annotated for multiple antigens. TCRdb trimmed public reads at Q25 via fastp, called clones via MiXCR and kept in-frame beta chains. Rows matching on CDR3 protein sequence are summarized as one entry with the most common DNA and genes. TCRdb's processing, not the study's, gives the V and J calls here. Here the sample has roughly 64,000 distinct CDR3 sequences; about 11% occur a single time. 2.5% to 3.5% of the sample is in the top ten clones.

A case-control design nested within a healthcare worker cohort in London, UK, was used, with weekly nasopharyngeal swab PCR tests and blood sampling performed. Between 23 and 31 March 2020, the week of the UK lockdown, healthcare workers were enrolled and then followed up weekly for as long as 16 weeks. The sequence links TRBV7-2 to TRBJ2-1; TRBD2 might be the D gene, on 5 matching bases. This TCR derives from an adult who was a healthcare worker with PCR-confirmed SARS-CoV-2 infection or an uninfected control (not recorded which). The specimen comprised whole blood, sampled at baseline. In nucleotides, the sequence is TGTGCCAGCAGCTTGAAGAGCGGTTACAATGAGCAGTTCTTC. Its coded protein is CASSLKSGYNEQFF.